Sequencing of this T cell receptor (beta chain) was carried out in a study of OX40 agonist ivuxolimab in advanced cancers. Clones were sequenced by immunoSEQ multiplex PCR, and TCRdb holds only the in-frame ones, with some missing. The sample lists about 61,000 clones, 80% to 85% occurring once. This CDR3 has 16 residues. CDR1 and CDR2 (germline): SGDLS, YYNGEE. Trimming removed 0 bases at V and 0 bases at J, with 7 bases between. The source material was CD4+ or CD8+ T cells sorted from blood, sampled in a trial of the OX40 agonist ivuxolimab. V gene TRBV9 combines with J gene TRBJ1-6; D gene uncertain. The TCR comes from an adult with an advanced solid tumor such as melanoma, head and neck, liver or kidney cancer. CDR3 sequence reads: CASSVGGSSYNSPLHF. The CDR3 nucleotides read TGTGCCAGCAGCGTAGGGGGAAGCTCCTATAATTCACCCCTCCACTTT.